Below, 13 T cell receptor beta chains from the same sample are listed, as sequenced in a study of blood T cell repertoires in COVID-19. Libraries were prepared by immunoSEQ multiplex PCR; TCRdb keeps only in-frame clonotypes and omits some of them. The sample contains fewer than 350,000 clones, around 85% of which appear only once. Sequenced material: PBMCs or T cells enriched from blood (not recorded which). All receptors come from a woman aged 30 to 39 who had been exposed to COVID-19.

This chain joins TRBV7-2 and TRBJ1-3; D not resolved. CDR3 size: 14 residues. Trimming pared 5 bases from V and 4 bases from J, leaving 12 bases between. Germline values: CDR1 SGHTA, CDR2 FQGNSA. For the CDR3, the DNA is TGTGCCAGCAGCCCAGAGGGCAGGGGAAACACCATATATTTT. Residues: CASSPEGRGNTIYF.

The genes are TRBV6-5 and TRBJ1-2; 7 positions agree with TRBD1. CDR3 size: 12 residues. CDR1 MNHEY and CDR2 SVGAGI come from the germline V gene. V shed 7 bases and J 8 bases; nucleotides not matched to a gene: 7. The CDR3 DNA reads as TGTGCCAGCACGAGACAGGGCACAGGCTACACCTTC. It specifies CASTRQGTGYTF.

The chain couples TRBV5-1 to TRBJ1-4; D unresolved. CDR1 and CDR2 from the germline V gene are SGHRS and YFSETQ. V dropped 0 bases and J dropped 0 bases, with 6 bases sitting between them. There are 15 residues in the CDR3. CDR3 amino acids: CASSLVFATNEKLFF. CDR3 sequence (DNA): TGCGCCAGCAGCTTGGTCTTCGCAACTAATGAAAAACTGTTTTTT.

The rearrangement joins TRBV28 to TRBJ2-7, with 8 bases that match TRBD1. The CDR3 is made up of 15 amino acids. V lost 5 bases and J lost 3; bases outside the gene matches: 9. The germline gives CDR1 MDHEN, CDR2 SYDVKM. CDR3 amino acids: CASSVSGGPFYEQYF. CDR3 coding DNA: TGTGCCAGCAGTGTATCAGGGGGCCCATTCTACGAGCAGTACTTC.

The gene calls are TRBV19 and TRBJ1-5; tentative D call: TRBD1 (6 bases). This CDR3 is built from 12 residues. Trimming removed 4 bases at V and 7 bases at J, with 8 bases between. Germline-derived CDR1 and CDR2 are LNHDA and SQIVND (reference sequence). The DNA of the CDR3 is TGTGCCAGTAGTAACAGGGACCAGCCCCAGCATTTT. It codes for CASSNRDQPQHF.

The chain recombines TRBV25-1 with TRBJ1-4; weak D call: TRBD1 (5 bases). Trimming removed 4 bases from V and 3 bases from J, with 9 bases in between. The CDR3 extends over 14 amino acids. The germline V gene encodes CDR1 MGHDK and CDR2 SYGVNS. CDR3 sequence: CASSATESNEKLFF. The CDR3 nucleotides are TGTGCCAGCAGTGCGACAGAATCTAATGAAAAACTGTTTTTT.

This chain connects TRBV9 to TRBJ2-2; 7 bases map to TRBD1. The CDR3 has 19 amino acids. Germline CDR1 and CDR2: SGDLS and YYNGEE. Losses at the gene ends were 2 bases for V and 0 bases for J; bases not matched to a gene: 13. The CDR3 spells CASSVPRVDRRANTGELFF. The CDR3 DNA is TGTGCCAGCAGCGTCCCCCGAGTGGACAGGAGAGCGAACACCGGGGAGCTGTTTTTT. The full variable domain, rest sourced from reference TRBV9 and TRBJ2-2, is DSGVTQTPKHLITATGQRVTLRCSPRSGDLSVYWYQQSLDQGLQFLIQYYNGEERAKGNILERFSAQQFPDLHSELNLSSLELGDSALYFCASSVPRVDRRANTGELFFGEGSRLTVL.

The chain combines TRBV28 with TRBJ2-1, with 8 bases matching TRBD2. CDR1 is MDHEN and CDR2 is SYDVKM in the germline V gene. J was trimmed by 7 bases and V by 7 bases; bases with no gene match: 12. The length of the CDR3 is 15 residues. The CDR3 spells CASTVAGMRYNEQFF. CDR3 coding DNA: TGTGCCAGCACCGTAGCGGGAATGAGGTATAATGAGCAGTTCTTC.

The chain links TRBV30 to TRBJ1-2; TRBD1 agrees at 8 bases. CDR3 size: 13 residues. V dropped 0 bases and J dropped 7; count of bases not matched to a gene: 4. Germline CDR1 and CDR2: GTSNPN and SVGIG (reference sequence). This chain's CDR3 is CAWSVLTGAGYTF. DNA of the CDR3: TGTGCCTGGAGTGTCCTGACAGGGGCTGGCTACACCTTC.

This rearrangement joins TRBV30 to TRBJ1-4, with D hard to call. Deletions cut 4 bases from V and 7 bases from J, with 13 bases between. Germline V gives CDR1 GTSNPN, CDR2 SVGIG (reference sequence). This CDR3 comprises 13 residues. The CDR3 nucleotides read TGTGCCTGGAATCCGGTGGCAGGTGAAAAACTGTTTTTT. It yields the protein CAWNPVAGEKLFF.

The CDR3 protein is CASSVGSGAPSEQYF. The CDR3 coding sequence is TGTGCCAGCAGCGTCGGGAGCGGGGCACCTTCCGAGCAGTACTTC. V gene TRBV9 combines with J gene TRBJ2-7; 7 nucleotides line up with TRBD2. In germline, CDR1 is SGDLS, CDR2 YYNGEE. There are 15 residues in the CDR3. The junction had 11 bases not matched to a gene; V was cut back by 2 bases and J by 6 bases.

The chain combines TRBV7-2 with TRBJ1-1; 7 bases agree with TRBD1. The V gene end was trimmed by 5 bases and the J gene end by 4 bases; junction bases not matched to a gene: 4. This CDR3 contains 13 residues. Germline values: CDR1 SGHTA, CDR2 FQGNSA. CDR3 bases: TGTGCCAGCAGCACAGGGGAGCCCACTGAAGCTTTCTTT. Translated, it gives CASSTGEPTEAFF.

This rearrangement joins TRBV6-5 to TRBJ1-3; D call uncertain. The CDR3 length is 15 residues. Germline lookup yields CDR1 MNHEY and CDR2 SVGAGI. V was trimmed by 6 bases and J by 0 bases, leaving 12 bases between them. The CDR3 coding sequence is TGTGCCAGCAGCTTCGACATCGACTCTGGAAACACCATATATTTT. Its translation: CASSFDIDSGNTIYF.